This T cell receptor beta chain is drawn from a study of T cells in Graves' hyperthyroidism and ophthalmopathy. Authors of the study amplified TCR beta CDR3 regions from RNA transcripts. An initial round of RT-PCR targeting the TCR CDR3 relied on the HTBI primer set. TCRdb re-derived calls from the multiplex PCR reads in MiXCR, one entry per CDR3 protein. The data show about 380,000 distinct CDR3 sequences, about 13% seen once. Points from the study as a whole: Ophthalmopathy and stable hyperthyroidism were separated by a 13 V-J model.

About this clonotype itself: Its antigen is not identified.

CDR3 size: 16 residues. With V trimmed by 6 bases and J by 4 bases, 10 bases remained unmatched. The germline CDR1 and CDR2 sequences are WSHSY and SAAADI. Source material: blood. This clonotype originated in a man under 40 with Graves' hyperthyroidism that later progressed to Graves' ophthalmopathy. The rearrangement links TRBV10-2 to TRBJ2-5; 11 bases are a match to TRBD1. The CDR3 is CASSTGTGGLRETQYF. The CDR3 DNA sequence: TGCGCCAGCAGCACCGGGACAGGGGGACTGCGAGAGACCCAGTACTTC.